This T cell receptor beta chain was captured by sequencing in a study of PD-L1 blockade in urothelial cancer. Study information: The patients first took atezolizumab at some point between 2014 and 2015, receiving 1,200 mg intravenously every 3 weeks. Male patients with bladder-origin urothelial cancer numbered about 90% of the 29. The study's findings and limits: Pretreatment peripheral blood TCR clonality that fell below the median predicted better survival among the patients studied.

Turning to this clone: Its antigen is not known.

Clones were read by immunoSEQ multiplex PCR, and TCRdb kept only the in-frame ones, dropping some. Of tens of thousands of clones in the sample, nearly 90% were seen once. This CDR3 is 14 amino acids long. Germline V gene data show CDR1 as MDHEN and CDR2 as SYDVKM. Trimming left V 4 bases short and J 5 bases short, with 12 bases between. The TCR originated in a man aged 55-75 years with urothelial cancer. The starting material was PBMCs, obtained around atezolizumab (anti-PD-L1) treatment. This sequence joins TRBV28 and TRBJ1-5, with no clear D. This chain's CDR3 is CASSSSGGHQPQHF. The CDR3 DNA reads TGTGCCAGCAGTTCTTCCGGAGGGCATCAGCCCCAGCATTTT.